The 9 T cell receptor beta chains in this list originate from one sample, sequenced in a study of PD-1 blockade in classical Hodgkin lymphoma. Every patient had relapsed following autologous stem cell transplantation, and cohorts differed in brentuximab vedotin exposure. The protocol was immunoSEQ multiplex PCR, while the TCRdb copy is restricted to in-frame clones and leaves out a portion. This table has over 25,000 clones, 78% appearing once. The source material was peripheral blood mononuclear cells (PBMCs), sampled before the second cycle of nivolumab. Receptor source: a human donor with classical Hodgkin lymphoma.

This chain links TRBV7-2 with TRBJ2-2, with 7 bases identical to TRBD2. CDR3 size: 13 residues. The V and J ends lost 8 bases and 4 bases, in that order; junction bases with no gene match: 4. Germline V CDR1 and CDR2: SGHTA, FQGNSA. The CDR3 DNA sequence: TGTGCCAGCGCCCAGCGGGGCACCGGGGAGCTGTTTTTT. Its protein product is CASAQRGTGELFF.

The chain carries TRBV5-1 and TRBJ2-7, with a weak D call TRBD2 (6 bases). The V and J ends lost 2 bases and 4 bases respectively, with 22 bases between them. The V gene's germline CDR1 is SGHRS and CDR2 YFSETQ. This CDR3 is built from 17 residues. The CDR3: CASSFPEPEGTTYEQYF. The CDR3, as DNA: TGCGCCAGCAGCTTCCCAGAACCGGAGGGGACGACTTACGAGCAGTACTTC.

The V call is TRBV5-1, the J call TRBJ2-2; D is ambiguous. The CDR3 spans 15 residues. Germline V lookup: CDR1 SGHRS, CDR2 YFSETQ. Trimming removed 1 base from V and 0 bases from J, with 7 bases in between. CDR3 loop: CASSLSTTNTGELFF. CDR3 coding DNA: TGCGCCAGCAGCTTGTCGACCACGAACACCGGGGAGCTGTTTTTT.

V gene TRBV12-5 combines with J gene TRBJ2-3; TRBD2 matches 8 bases. The V segment lost 11 bases and the J segment 1 base; nucleotides outside the gene matches: 8. CDR1 and CDR2 (germline): LGHNT, FRNRAP. This CDR3 region has 14 residues. CDR3 amino acids: CARLSAGGTDTQYF. In DNA form, the CDR3 reads TGTGCTCGATTATCAGCGGGGGGCACAGATACGCAGTATTTT.

V usage is TRBV18 and J usage is TRBJ1-2; D is possibly TRBD1 (6 bases). Per germline, CDR1 KGHSH and CDR2 LQKENI. The CDR3 runs to 14 residues. The ends were cut back, 3 bases at V and 4 bases at J, with 12 bases in the middle. CDR3: CASSPTQGTYGYTF. The CDR3 DNA sequence: TGTGCCAGCTCACCCACCCAGGGGACCTATGGCTACACCTTC.

This chain joins TRBV6-1 and TRBJ2-3, with D hard to call. The germline V and J ends were trimmed by 6 bases and 4 bases, with 17 bases remaining between them. The germline V gene encodes CDR1 MNHNS and CDR2 SASEGT. The CDR3 consists of 15 residues. The CDR3 loop is CASRDPGDKPDTQYF. The CDR3 DNA sequence: TGTGCCAGCAGGGACCCCGGTGACAAACCAGATACGCAGTATTTT.

The chain joins TRBV4-1 to TRBJ1-2; weak D call: TRBD1 (6 bases). The germline V and J ends were trimmed by 4 bases and 0 bases, with 9 bases remaining between them. This CDR3 has 14 residues. Germline V gene data show CDR1 as MGHRA and CDR2 as YSYEKL. The CDR3 DNA sequence: TGCGCCAGCAGCCGGGACAACACTAACTATGGCTACACCTTC. Translated: CASSRDNTNYGYTF.

J is TRBJ2-7 and V is TRBV7-8; D possibly corresponds to TRBD2 (7 bases). Trimming shortened V by 1 base and J by 6 bases, and 13 bases separated the two germline ends. Per germline, CDR1 SGHVS and CDR2 FQNEAQ. The CDR3 loop spans 14 amino acids. In DNA, the CDR3 is TGTGCCAGCAGCTTAGTCGGGGGGCGCGGCGAGCAGTACTTC. It encodes CASSLVGGRGEQYF.

Concerning this clone itself: The same CDR3 also results from other DNA sequences found in this sample. The gene calls are TRBV7-2 and TRBJ1-2; D possibly corresponds to TRBD1 (6 bases). V shed 6 bases and J shed 6 bases, with 11 bases lying between them. Per germline, CDR1 SGHTA and CDR2 FQGNSA. This CDR3 spans 12 amino acids. The CDR3 region is CASSPRTDGYTF. The DNA for the CDR3 is TGTGCCAGCAGTCCGAGGACAGATGGCTACACCTTC.